This T cell receptor (beta chain) was retrieved from a study of blood T cell repertoires in COVID-19. In the study overall: Samples representing acute and convalescent COVID-19 were sourced from the United States, Italy and Spain. T cells, B-cell-depleted T cells, or PBMCs provided the cDNA or gDNA that served as material.

Per the study methods: Cell counts per sample came from amplifying reference gene primers. The data were produced by immunoSEQ multiplex PCR, yet TCRdb's version contains in-frame clones alone and is incomplete. V and J calls plus clone size are reproduced from that table; the DNA served to infer D and trimming. Among 150,000 to 200,000 clones listed, roughly nine tenths were seen once. The CDR3 loop spans 13 amino acids. Looked up from germline, CDR1 is SGHAT and CDR2 is FQNNGV. V shed 4 bases and J shed 2 bases, with 6 bases lying between them. The clonotype originates from a man aged 65-85 years with active or convalescent COVID-19. The sample comprised peripheral blood. The chain recombines TRBV11-2 with TRBJ2-1, with a tentative D call TRBD2 (5 bases). The CDR3 loop is CASSSLAYNEQFF. The CDR3 nucleotides read TGTGCCAGCAGCTCACTAGCCTACAATGAGCAGTTCTTC. The entire variable domain, with the rest obtained from reference TRBV11-2 and TRBJ2-1, is as follows: EAGVAQSPRYKIIEKRQSVAFWCNPISGHATLYWYQQILGQGPKLLIQFQNNGVVDDSQLPKDRFSAERLKGVDSTLKIQPAKLEDSAVYLCASSSLAYNEQFFGPGTRLTVL.